This TCR beta chain comes out of a study of blood T cells in healthy people across ages. PCR was performed a second time for 7 to 11 cycles using a sample-barcoded 5' primer and a J-beta primer mix. TCRdb itself ran the 5' RACE reads through MiXCR, one entry per CDR3 protein. The profile covers around 1.5 million distinct CDR3 sequences, with 30% to 35% appearing a single time and roughly 12% taken by the ten largest. V lost 3 bases and J lost 4, with 12 bases in between. Per the germline V gene, CDR1 is DFQATT and CDR2 is SNEGSKA (reference sequence). This CDR3 is built from 13 residues. This clonotype was found a few times. Its antigen is not identified. Study-level results: TCR beta diversity per million T cells fell roughly linearly with age. Samples with more naive T cells showed higher observed beta diversity.

The sequence derives from a woman under 40 in good health. The rearrangement links TRBV20-1 to TRBJ2-5; tentative D call: TRBD1 (6 bases). The specimen was blood. The CDR3 coding sequence is TGCAGTGCTAGGGGTGGGGGCGTAGAGACCCAGTACTTC. This gives the protein CSARGGGVETQYF.